The 5 T cell receptor beta chains in this list originate from one sample, sequenced in a study of graft-versus-host responses after intestinal transplantation. Assay: immunoSEQ multiplex PCR; the TCRdb copy retains only in-frame clones and omits some. The data show roughly 50,000 clones, more than 80% seen once. Sequenced here: PBMCs, sampled 662 days after intestinal transplant. The receptors were sampled from a human patient who received an intestinal transplant, so some T cells may come from the graft donor.

This chain connects TRBV30 to TRBJ2-7; no clear D. This CDR3 is built from 12 residues. Between the trimmed V and J ends, which lost 2 bases and 3 bases, there was a span of 8 bases. From germline, CDR1 is GTSNPN and CDR2 SVGIG (reference sequence). The CDR3: CAWSSGFYEQYF. The CDR3 DNA is TGTGCCTGGAGTTCTGGGTTCTACGAGCAGTACTTC.

The J gene is TRBJ2-7, the V gene TRBV4-2, with 8 bases identical to TRBD1. CDR1 LGHNA and CDR2 YNFKEQ come from the germline V gene. The CDR3 extends over 16 amino acids. V dropped 5 bases and J dropped 0; count of bases not matched to a gene: 9. CDR3 DNA: TGTGCCAGCAGCTCCTACGGGACAGGATACTCCTACGAGCAGTACTTC. Residues: CASSSYGTGYSYEQYF.

The V gene is TRBV5-5, the J gene TRBJ1-6; D gene ambiguous. CDR1 and CDR2 (germline): SGHKS, YYEKEE (reference sequence). Trimming removed 0 bases from V and 4 bases from J, with 5 bases in between. This CDR3 is built from 14 residues. The CDR3 region is CASSLAGYNSPLHF. DNA for the CDR3: TGTGCCAGCAGCTTGGCAGGATATAATTCACCCCTCCACTTT. The variable domain in full, completed from reference TRBV5-5 and TRBJ1-6, reads DAGVTQSPTHLIKTRGQQVTLRCSPISGHKSVSWYQQVLGQGPQFIFQYYEKEERGRGNFPDRFSARQFPNYSSELNVNALLLGDSALYLCASSLAGYNSPLHFGNGTRLTVT.

This chain links TRBV7-9 with TRBJ2-3; D is possibly TRBD2 (6 bases). The CDR3 runs 16 residues. Germline CDR1 SEHNR, CDR2 FQNEAQ (reference sequence). V was cut by 5 bases and J by 3 bases, with 18 bases left in between. CDR3 DNA: TGTGCCAGCAGCGGTATCGGGGCGGGGTTAACAGATACGCAGTATTTT. Amino acid sequence: CASSGIGAGLTDTQYF.

This sequence joins TRBV6-5 and TRBJ2-3, with TRBD1 identical over 8 bases. The CDR3 spans 16 residues. V trimming: 0 bases; J trimming: 4 bases; junction bases outside the gene matches: 6. Germline loops: CDR1 MNHEY, CDR2 SVGAGI. The CDR3 DNA is TGTGCCAGCAGTTACTCAGGACAGGGTATGGCAGATACGCAGTATTTT. Translation: CASSYSGQGMADTQYF.